The text below deals with one TCR beta chain. Antigen: not known. Primers included in the PCR were 60 Vbeta and 13 Jbeta primers. Some clones are missing from TCRdb's copy, which holds only in-frame ones; the method was immunoSEQ multiplex PCR. The sample lists 80,000 to 90,000 clones; 81% were seen once. This sample was taken from a study of cytomegalovirus exposure and HLA in healthy donors. Study-wide background: A prior study identified just under 120 million unique TCR beta sequences from 200 million or so T cells.

The study's findings and limits: Owing to their indistinguishability, certain V segments, notably TRBV6-2 and TRBV6-3, were excluded. Later, an analysis found that common viral pathogens appeared to be linked with several of the most significant clusters. According to the study, around 150 TCR beta chains were cytomegalovirus-associated.

CDR1 and CDR2 (germline): ENHRY, SYGVKD. CDR3 length: 15 residues. V was shortened by 6 bases and J by 0 bases, with 12 bases between the two germline ends. The rearrangement joins TRBV10-3 to TRBJ2-1; no reliable D call. The sequenced sample consisted of PBMCs. This receptor was obtained from a woman under 40 in good health and CMV-seronegative. In DNA form, the CDR3 reads TGTGCCATCAGCGAAACGCCTAGCTCCTACAATGAGCAGTTCTTC. Its protein product is CAISETPSSYNEQFF.